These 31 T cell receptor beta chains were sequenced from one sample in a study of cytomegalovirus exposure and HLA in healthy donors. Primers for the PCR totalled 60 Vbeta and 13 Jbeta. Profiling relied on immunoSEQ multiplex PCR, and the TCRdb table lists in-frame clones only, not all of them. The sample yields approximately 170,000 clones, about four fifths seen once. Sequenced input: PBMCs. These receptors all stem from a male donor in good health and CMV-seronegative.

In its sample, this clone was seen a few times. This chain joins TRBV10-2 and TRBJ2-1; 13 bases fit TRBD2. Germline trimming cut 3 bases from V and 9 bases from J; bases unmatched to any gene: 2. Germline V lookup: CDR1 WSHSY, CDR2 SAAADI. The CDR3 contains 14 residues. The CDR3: CASSETSGRAEQFF. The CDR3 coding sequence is TGCGCCAGCAGTGAAACTAGCGGGAGGGCTGAGCAGTTCTTC.

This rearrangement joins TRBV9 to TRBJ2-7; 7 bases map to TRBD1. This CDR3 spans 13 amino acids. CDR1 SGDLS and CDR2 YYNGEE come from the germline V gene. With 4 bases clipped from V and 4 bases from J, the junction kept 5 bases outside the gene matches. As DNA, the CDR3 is TGTGCCAGCAGCCCACAGGGGCCATACGAGCAGTACTTC. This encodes CASSPQGPYEQYF. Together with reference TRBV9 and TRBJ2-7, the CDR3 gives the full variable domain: DSGVTQTPKHLITATGQRVTLRCSPRSGDLSVYWYQQSLDQGLQFLIQYYNGEERAKGNILERFSAQQFPDLHSELNLSSLELGDSALYFCASSPQGPYEQYFGPGTRLTVT.

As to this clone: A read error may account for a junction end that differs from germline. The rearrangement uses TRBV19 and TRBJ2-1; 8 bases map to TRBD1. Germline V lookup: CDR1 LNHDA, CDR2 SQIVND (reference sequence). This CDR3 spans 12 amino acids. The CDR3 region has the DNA TGTGCCAGTAGTATAGGAGGCCAGGGGGCGATCTTC. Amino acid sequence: CASSIGGQGAIF.

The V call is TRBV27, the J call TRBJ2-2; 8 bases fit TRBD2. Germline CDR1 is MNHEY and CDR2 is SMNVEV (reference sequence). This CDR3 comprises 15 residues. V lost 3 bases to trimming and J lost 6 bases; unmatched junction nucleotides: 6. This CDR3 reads CASSFLAGGPGELFF. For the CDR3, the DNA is TGTGCCAGCAGTTTTCTCGCGGGAGGCCCCGGGGAGCTGTTTTTT.

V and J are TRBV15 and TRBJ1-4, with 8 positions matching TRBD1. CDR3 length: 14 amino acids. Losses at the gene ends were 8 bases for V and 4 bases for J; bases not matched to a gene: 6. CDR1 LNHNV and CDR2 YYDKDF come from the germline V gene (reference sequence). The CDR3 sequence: CATVMDRDNEKLFF. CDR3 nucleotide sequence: TGTGCCACCGTGATGGACAGGGATAATGAAAAACTGTTTTTT.

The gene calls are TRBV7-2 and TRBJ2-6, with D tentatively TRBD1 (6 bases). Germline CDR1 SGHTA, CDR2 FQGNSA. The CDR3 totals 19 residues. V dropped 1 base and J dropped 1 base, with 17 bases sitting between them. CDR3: CASSLVQGPALSGANVLTF. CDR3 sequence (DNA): TGTGCCAGCAGCTTAGTACAGGGCCCGGCCCTGTCTGGGGCCAACGTCCTGACTTTC.

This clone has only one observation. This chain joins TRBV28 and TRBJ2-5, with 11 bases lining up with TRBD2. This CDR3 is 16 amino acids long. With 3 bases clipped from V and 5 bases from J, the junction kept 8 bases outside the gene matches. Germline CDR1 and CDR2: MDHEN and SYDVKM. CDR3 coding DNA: TGTGCCAGCAGTTTGTTAGCGGGAGGGAATGCGGAGACCCAGTACTTC. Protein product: CASSLLAGGNAETQYF.

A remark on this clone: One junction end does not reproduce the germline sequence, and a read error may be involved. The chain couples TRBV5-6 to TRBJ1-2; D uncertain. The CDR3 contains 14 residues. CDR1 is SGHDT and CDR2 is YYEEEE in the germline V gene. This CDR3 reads CASSLVEADYGYPF. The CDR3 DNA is TGTGCCAGCAGCTTGGTAGAGGCTGACTATGGCTACCCCTTC.

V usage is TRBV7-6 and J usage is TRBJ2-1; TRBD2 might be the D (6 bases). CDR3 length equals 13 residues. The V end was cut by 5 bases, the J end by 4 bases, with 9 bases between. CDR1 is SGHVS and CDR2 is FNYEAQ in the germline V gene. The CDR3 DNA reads TGTGCCAGCAGCCTAGGGACTTACAATGAGCAGTTCTTC. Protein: CASSLGTYNEQFF.

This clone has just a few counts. This chain's CDR3 is CASSSGTGAATNEKLFF. Written as DNA, the CDR3 is TGTGCCAGCAGTTCCGGGACAGGGGCAGCAACTAATGAAAAACTGTTTTTT. This chain links TRBV2 with TRBJ1-4; 10 positions agree with TRBD1. Germline CDR1 SNHLY, CDR2 FYNNEI. This CDR3 region has 17 residues. J lost 0 bases, V lost 5 bases, and 6 bases had no gene match.

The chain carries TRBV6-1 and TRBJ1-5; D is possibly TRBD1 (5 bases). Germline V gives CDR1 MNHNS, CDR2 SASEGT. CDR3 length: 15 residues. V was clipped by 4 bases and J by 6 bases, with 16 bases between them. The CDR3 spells CASSVGQGGGQPQHF. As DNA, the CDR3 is TGTGCCAGCAGTGTAGGGCAGGGAGGCGGTCAGCCCCAGCATTTT.

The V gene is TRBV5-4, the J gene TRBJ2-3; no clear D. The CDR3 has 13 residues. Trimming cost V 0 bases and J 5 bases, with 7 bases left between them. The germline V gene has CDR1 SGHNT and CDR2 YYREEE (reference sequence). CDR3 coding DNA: TGTGCCAGCAGCTTGGAATCGGGAGATACGCAGTATTTT. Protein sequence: CASSLESGDTQYF.

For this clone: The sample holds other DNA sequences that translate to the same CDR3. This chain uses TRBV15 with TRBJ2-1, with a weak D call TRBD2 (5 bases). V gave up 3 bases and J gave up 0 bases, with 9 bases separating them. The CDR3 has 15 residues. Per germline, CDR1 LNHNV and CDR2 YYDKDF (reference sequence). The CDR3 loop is CATSRDRGSYNEQFF. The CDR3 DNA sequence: TGTGCCACCAGCAGGGACCGGGGCTCCTACAATGAGCAGTTCTTC.

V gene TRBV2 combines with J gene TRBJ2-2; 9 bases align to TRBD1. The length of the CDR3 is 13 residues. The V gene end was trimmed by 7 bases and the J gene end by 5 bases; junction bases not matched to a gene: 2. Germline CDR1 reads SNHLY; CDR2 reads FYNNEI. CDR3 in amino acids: CASTGQGTGELFF. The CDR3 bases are TGTGCCAGCACCGGACAGGGGACCGGGGAGCTGTTTTTT.

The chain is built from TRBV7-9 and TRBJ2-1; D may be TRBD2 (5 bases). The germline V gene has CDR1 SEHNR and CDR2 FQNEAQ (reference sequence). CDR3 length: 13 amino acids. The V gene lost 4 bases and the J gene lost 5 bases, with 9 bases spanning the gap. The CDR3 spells CASSSLANNEQFF. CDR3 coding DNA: TGTGCCAGCAGCTCCCTAGCAAACAATGAGCAGTTCTTC.

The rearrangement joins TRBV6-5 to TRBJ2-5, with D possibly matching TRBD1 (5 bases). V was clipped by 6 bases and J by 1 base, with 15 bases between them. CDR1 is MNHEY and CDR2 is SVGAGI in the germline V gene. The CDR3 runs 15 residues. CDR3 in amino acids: CASSPSPGSQETQYF. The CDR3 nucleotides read TGTGCCAGCAGCCCTTCTCCAGGGTCCCAAGAGACCCAGTACTTC.

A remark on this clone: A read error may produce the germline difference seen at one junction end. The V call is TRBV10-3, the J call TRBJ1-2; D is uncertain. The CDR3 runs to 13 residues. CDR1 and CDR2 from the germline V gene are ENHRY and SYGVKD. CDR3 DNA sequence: TGTGCCGCCGGGGAACAGACATACTATGGCTACCCCTTC. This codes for CAAGEQTYYGYPF.

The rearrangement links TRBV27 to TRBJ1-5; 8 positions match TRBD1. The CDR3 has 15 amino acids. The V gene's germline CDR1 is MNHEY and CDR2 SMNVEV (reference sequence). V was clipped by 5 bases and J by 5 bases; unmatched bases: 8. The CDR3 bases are TGTGCCAGCAGTCCGAACGCAGGGGGCCATCAGCCCCAGCATTTT. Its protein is CASSPNAGGHQPQHF.

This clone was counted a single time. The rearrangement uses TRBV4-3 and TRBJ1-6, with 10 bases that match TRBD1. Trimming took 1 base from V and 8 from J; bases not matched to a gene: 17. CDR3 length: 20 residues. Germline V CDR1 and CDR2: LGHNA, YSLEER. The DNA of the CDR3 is TGCGCCAGCAGCCAAGGGCCAGGACAGGGGGACCTTTGGACTCATTCACCCCTCCACTTT. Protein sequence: CASSQGPGQGDLWTHSPLHF.

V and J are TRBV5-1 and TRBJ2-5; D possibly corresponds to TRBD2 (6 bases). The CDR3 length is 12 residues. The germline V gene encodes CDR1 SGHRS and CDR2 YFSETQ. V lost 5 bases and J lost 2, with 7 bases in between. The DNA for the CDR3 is TGCGCCAGCAGGCGGGGACAAGAGACCCAGTACTTC. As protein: CASRRGQETQYF.

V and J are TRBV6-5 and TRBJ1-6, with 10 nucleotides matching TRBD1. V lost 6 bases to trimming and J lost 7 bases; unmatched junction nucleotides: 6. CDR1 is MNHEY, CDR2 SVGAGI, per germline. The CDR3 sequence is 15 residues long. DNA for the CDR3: TGTGCCAGCAGCCACCGACAGGGGGCGAATTCACCCCTCCACTTT. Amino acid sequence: CASSHRQGANSPLHF.

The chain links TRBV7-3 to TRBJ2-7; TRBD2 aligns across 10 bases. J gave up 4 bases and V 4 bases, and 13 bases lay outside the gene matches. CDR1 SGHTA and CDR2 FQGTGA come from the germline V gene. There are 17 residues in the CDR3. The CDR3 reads CASSSPLRASGSYEQYF. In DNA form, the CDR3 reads TGTGCCAGCAGCTCGCCCCTTAGGGCTAGCGGGAGTTACGAGCAGTACTTC.

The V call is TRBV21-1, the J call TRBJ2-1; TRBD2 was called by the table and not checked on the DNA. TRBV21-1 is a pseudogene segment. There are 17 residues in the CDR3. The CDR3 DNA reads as TGTGCCAGCAGCCTCACAGGGACTAGCGGGAGTCTCGATGAGCAGTTCTTC. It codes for CASSLTGTSGSLDEQFF.

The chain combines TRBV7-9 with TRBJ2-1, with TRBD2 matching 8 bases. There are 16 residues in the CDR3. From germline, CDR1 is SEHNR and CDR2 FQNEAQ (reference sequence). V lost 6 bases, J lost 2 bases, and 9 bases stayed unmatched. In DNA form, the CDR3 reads TGTGCCAGCAGTCCTACTACCGGGAGGGCCTACAATGAGCAGTTCTTC. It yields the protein CASSPTTGRAYNEQFF.

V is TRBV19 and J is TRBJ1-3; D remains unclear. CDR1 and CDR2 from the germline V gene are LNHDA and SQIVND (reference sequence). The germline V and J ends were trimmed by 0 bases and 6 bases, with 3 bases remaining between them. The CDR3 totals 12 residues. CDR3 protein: CASSIDLNTIYF. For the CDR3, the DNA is TGTGCCAGTAGTATAGACCTAAACACCATATATTTT.

CDR3: CASSAAPGYGYTF. In DNA form, the CDR3 reads TGTGCCAGCAGCGCCGCTCCGGGCTATGGCTACACCTTC. This sequence joins TRBV9 and TRBJ1-2; D gene unclear. The CDR3 contains 13 residues. CDR1 is SGDLS and CDR2 is YYNGEE in the germline V gene. V dropped 3 bases and J dropped 4 bases, with 10 bases sitting between them.

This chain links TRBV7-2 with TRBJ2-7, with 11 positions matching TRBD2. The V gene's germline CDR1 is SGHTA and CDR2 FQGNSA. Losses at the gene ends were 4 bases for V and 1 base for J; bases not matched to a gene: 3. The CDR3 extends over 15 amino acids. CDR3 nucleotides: TGTGCCAGCAGCTCGGGACTAGCGGCGTCCTACGAGCAGTACTTC. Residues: CASSSGLAASYEQYF.

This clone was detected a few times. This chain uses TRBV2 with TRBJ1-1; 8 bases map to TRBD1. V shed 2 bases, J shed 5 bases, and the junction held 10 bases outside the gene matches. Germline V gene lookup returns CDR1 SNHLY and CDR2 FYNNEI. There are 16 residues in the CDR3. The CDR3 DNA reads TGTGCCAGCAGTGAAAGGGGACAGGTTCGGGGGACTGAAGCTTTCTTT. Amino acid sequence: CASSERGQVRGTEAFF.

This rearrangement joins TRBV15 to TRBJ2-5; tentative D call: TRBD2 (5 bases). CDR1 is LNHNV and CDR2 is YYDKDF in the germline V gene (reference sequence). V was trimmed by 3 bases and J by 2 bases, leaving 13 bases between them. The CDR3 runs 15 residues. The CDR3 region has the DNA TGTGCCACCAGCAGCTCGGGGTCCCGGCAAGAGACCCAGTACTTC. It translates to CATSSSGSRQETQYF.

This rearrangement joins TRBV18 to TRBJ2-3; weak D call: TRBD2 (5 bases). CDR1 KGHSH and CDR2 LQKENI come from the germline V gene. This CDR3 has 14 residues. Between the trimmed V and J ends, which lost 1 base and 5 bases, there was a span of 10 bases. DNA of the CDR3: TGTGCCAGCTCACCACTTGTGGGGAGAGATACGCAGTATTTT. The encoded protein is CASSPLVGRDTQYF.

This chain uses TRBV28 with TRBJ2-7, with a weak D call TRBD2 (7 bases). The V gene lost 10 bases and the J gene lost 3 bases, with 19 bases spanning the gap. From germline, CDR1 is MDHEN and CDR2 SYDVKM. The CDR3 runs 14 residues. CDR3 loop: CATGEGTRLYEQYF. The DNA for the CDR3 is TGTGCCACCGGGGAGGGGACACGTCTCTACGAGCAGTACTTC. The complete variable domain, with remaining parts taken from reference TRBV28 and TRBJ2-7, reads DVKVTQSSRYLVKRTGEKVFLECVQDMDHENMFWYRQDPGLGLRLIYFSYDVKMKEKGDIPEGYSVSREKKERFSLILESASTNQTSMYLCATGEGTRLYEQYFGPGTRLTVT.